This T cell receptor beta chain comes out of a study of T cell responses to AZD1222 COVID-19 vaccine. Overall study findings and caveats: Spike-specific TCR breadth rose after two AZD1222 doses, and depth rose as well. Repertoire sampling happened only post peak T cell response. Vaccine-associated CD4 TCRs spanned spike, dominant at 160-218 and 743-854.

This CDR3 is 17 amino acids long. The germline gives CDR1 MDHEN, CDR2 SYDVKM. J lost 2 bases, V lost 4 bases, and 10 bases had no gene match. As regards this clone: The antigen remains unidentified.

Assay: immunoSEQ multiplex PCR; the TCRdb copy retains only in-frame clones and omits some. The sample has tens of thousands of clones; 70% to 90% are singletons. This material consisted of peripheral blood, taken on day 0 of AZD1222 vaccination. The clonotype originates from an adult in good health. The chain has TRBV28 and TRBJ1-1, with 10 bases aligning to TRBD1. The DNA for the CDR3 is TGTGCCAGCAGTTCTCGGGGACAGGGGAGCCGCAACACTGAAGCTTTCTTT. Translated, it gives CASSSRGQGSRNTEAFF.